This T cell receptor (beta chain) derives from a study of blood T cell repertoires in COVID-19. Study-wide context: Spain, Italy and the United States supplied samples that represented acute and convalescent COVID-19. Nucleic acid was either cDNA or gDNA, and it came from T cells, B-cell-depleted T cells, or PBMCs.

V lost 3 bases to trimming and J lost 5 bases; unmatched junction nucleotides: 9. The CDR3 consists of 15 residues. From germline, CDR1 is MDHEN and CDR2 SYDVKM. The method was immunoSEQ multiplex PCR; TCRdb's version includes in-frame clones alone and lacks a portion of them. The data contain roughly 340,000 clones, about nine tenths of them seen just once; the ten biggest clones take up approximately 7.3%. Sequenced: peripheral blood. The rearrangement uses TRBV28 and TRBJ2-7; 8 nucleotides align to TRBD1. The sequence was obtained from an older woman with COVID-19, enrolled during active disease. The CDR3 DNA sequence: TGTGCCAGCAGTTTCCCCGGACAGGGCAGGAACGAGCAGTACTTC. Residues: CASSFPGQGRNEQYF.